The 29 T cell receptor beta chains in this list originate from one sample, sequenced in a study of blood T cell repertoires in COVID-19. TCRdb keeps only in-frame clones here, not all; method: immunoSEQ multiplex PCR. The sample contains fewer than 300,000 clones, around 81% of which appear only once. Sequencing was carried out using peripheral blood. The source is a woman aged 55-69 years with active or convalescent COVID-19.

The chain carries TRBV5-1 and TRBJ1-3; TRBD1 might be the D (5 bases). V was shortened by 0 bases and J by 0 bases, with 13 bases between the two germline ends. CDR1 and CDR2 from the germline V gene are SGHRS and YFSETQ. This CDR3 has 17 amino acids. In DNA, the CDR3 is TGCGCCAGCAGCTTGGCCCCCCGGGGGAGCTCTGGAAACACCATATATTTT. It encodes CASSLAPRGSSGNTIYF.

This clone was observed a few times. J is TRBJ1-5 and V is TRBV6-2 or TRBV6-3; TRBD1 matches 8 bases. This CDR3 has 18 amino acids. V lost 0 bases and J lost 1; bases outside the gene matches: 8. Germline V gene sequence: CDR1 MNHEY, CDR2 SVGEGT. CDR3 DNA: TGTGCCAGCAGTTACTCGGCAGGGGGCCGCGGGAGCAATCAGCCCCAGCATTTT. Translation: CASSYSAGGRGSNQPQHF.

The chain has TRBV11-3 and TRBJ1-3; D may be TRBD1 (5 bases). The CDR3 runs to 13 residues. Between the trimmed V and J ends, which lost 5 bases and 4 bases, there was a span of 9 bases. The germline V gene has CDR1 SGHNT and CDR2 YENEEA. DNA of the CDR3: TGTGCCAGCAGCATACGACAGGGAAACACCATATATTTT. Amino acids: CASSIRQGNTIYF.

The V call is TRBV21-1, the J call TRBJ1-4. TRBV21-1 is classified as a pseudogene. This CDR3 region has 16 residues. As DNA, the CDR3 is TGTGCCAGCAGCAAGACTTCGACTCCCCCGAACGGAAAACTGTTTTTT. It translates to CASSKTSTPPNGKLFF.

This sequence joins TRBV27 and TRBJ1-5; D perhaps matches TRBD1 (5 bases). The CDR3 loop spans 14 amino acids. V was pared by 3 bases and J by 4 bases, with 10 bases between. Per the germline V gene, CDR1 is MNHEY and CDR2 is SMNVEV (reference sequence). The CDR3 region is CASSFQGTNQPQHF. CDR3 bases: TGTGCCAGCAGTTTCCAGGGCACGAATCAGCCCCAGCATTTT.

The rearrangement joins TRBV9 to TRBJ2-7; 8 bases are shared with TRBD2. The junction had 6 bases not matched to a gene; V was cut back by 3 bases and J by 7 bases. Germline loops: CDR1 SGDLS, CDR2 YYNGEE. The CDR3 is made up of 13 amino acids. This CDR3 reads CASSAPGGGEQYF. The CDR3 DNA reads TGTGCCAGCAGCGCTCCCGGGGGGGGTGAGCAGTACTTC.

The chain uses TRBV6-5 and TRBJ1-2, with 7 nucleotides matching TRBD1. The CDR3 covers 14 residues. With 2 bases clipped from V and 8 bases from J, the junction kept 8 bases outside the gene matches. Looked up from germline, CDR1 is MNHEY and CDR2 is SVGAGI. The CDR3 sequence is CASSYRGQRGGYTF. Here the CDR3 DNA reads TGTGCCAGCAGTTACAGGGGACAGCGAGGGGGCTACACCTTC.

This clone is a singleton in its sample. The genes are TRBV10-3 and TRBJ2-2, with D possibly being TRBD1 (6 bases). CDR3 length: 15 amino acids. Deletions cut 10 bases from V and 3 bases from J, with 18 bases between. CDR1 ENHRY and CDR2 SYGVKD come from the germline V gene. CDR3 bases: TGTGCCACGAGGACAGCTCGAGGGGACACCGGGGAGCTGTTTTTT. Amino acids: CATRTARGDTGELFF.

A remark on this clone: Other DNA variants within this sample encode the same CDR3. The chain is built from TRBV10-3 and TRBJ2-7, with D hard to call. CDR1 is ENHRY and CDR2 is SYGVKD in the germline V gene. The CDR3 is made up of 13 amino acids. The V end was cut by 10 bases, the J end by 1 base, with 14 bases between. The CDR3 DNA reads as TGTGCCACCCATTACGGTGAATCCTACGAGCAGTACTTC. Translation gives CATHYGESYEQYF.

This clone was observed once. This rearrangement joins TRBV11-3 to TRBJ2-1, with 8 bases identical to TRBD2. Germline values: CDR1 SGHNT, CDR2 YENEEA. Trimming took 2 bases from V and 1 from J; bases not matched to a gene: 1. This CDR3 region has 15 residues. The CDR3 loop reads CASSLTSGSYNEQFF. CDR3 bases: TGTGCCAGCAGCTTAACTAGCGGTTCCTACAATGAGCAGTTCTTC.

The chain is built from TRBV18 and TRBJ1-4; D remains unclear. The CDR3 totals 16 residues. Per germline, CDR1 KGHSH and CDR2 LQKENI. The ends were cut back, 2 bases at V and 3 bases at J, with 13 bases in the middle. In nucleotides, the CDR3 is TGTGCCAGCTCACCAGTACTGGTGCCTTCTAATGAAAAACTGTTTTTT. Amino acids: CASSPVLVPSNEKLFF.

The V gene is TRBV27, the J gene TRBJ1-1; D perhaps matches TRBD1 (6 bases). V was clipped by 4 bases and J by 1 base, with 16 bases between them. Per the germline V gene, CDR1 is MNHEY and CDR2 is SMNVEV (reference sequence). This CDR3 region has 16 residues. The CDR3 coding sequence is TGTGCCAGCAGTTCTATCCTCCGACAGGAGAACACTGAAGCTTTCTTT. This sequence encodes CASSSILRQENTEAFF.

The gene calls are TRBV7-3 and TRBJ2-3; D uncertain. Per germline, CDR1 SGHTA and CDR2 FQGTGA. V was shortened by 0 bases and J by 3 bases, with 7 bases between the two germline ends. There are 14 residues in the CDR3. CDR3 protein: CASSLTLNTDTQYF. The CDR3 coding sequence is TGTGCCAGCAGCTTAACCCTAAATACAGATACGCAGTATTTT.

The chain joins TRBV15 to TRBJ1-1, with 11 positions matching TRBD1. CDR3 length equals 14 residues. After removal of 1 base from V and 6 bases from J, the junction contained 1 base not matched to a gene. CDR1 is LNHNV and CDR2 is YYDKDF in the germline V gene (reference sequence). The CDR3 DNA is TGTGCCACCAGCAGAGTGGGACAGGGGGCTGAAGCTTTCTTT. This codes for CATSRVGQGAEAFF.

J is TRBJ1-1 and V is TRBV12-5; 8 nucleotides agree with TRBD1. Germline V lookup: CDR1 LGHNT, CDR2 FRNRAP. This CDR3 contains 13 residues. V shed 4 bases and J 4 bases; nucleotides not matched to a gene: 2. DNA of the CDR3: TGTGCTAGTGGTTCTCAGGGGGCCACTGAAGCTTTCTTT. Its protein product is CASGSQGATEAFF. Full variable domain (missing parts from reference TRBV12-5 and TRBJ1-1): DARVTQTPRHKVTEMGQEVTMRCQPILGHNTVFWYRQTMMQGLELLAYFRNRAPLDDSGMPKDRFSAEMPDATLATLKIQPSEPRDSAVYFCASGSQGATEAFFGQGTRLTVV.

The gene calls are TRBV6-5 and TRBJ2-2; tentatively, D is TRBD1 (5 bases). CDR1 is MNHEY, CDR2 SVGAGI, per germline. The CDR3 covers 14 residues. V lost 6 bases, J lost 3 bases, and 11 bases lay in between. The CDR3 region has the DNA TGTGCCAGCAGACAGGTTAAGGACACCGGGGAGCTGTTTTTT. Encoded protein: CASRQVKDTGELFF.

The chain couples TRBV6-1 to TRBJ1-6, with D maybe TRBD1 (5 bases). This CDR3 contains 16 residues. V was clipped by 2 bases and J by 1 base, with 9 bases between them. The germline V gene has CDR1 MNHNS and CDR2 SASEGT. CDR3: CASSEQGQSYNSPLHF. The CDR3 nucleotides are TGTGCCAGCAGTGAACAGGGTCAGTCCTATAATTCACCCCTCCACTTT.

The chain combines TRBV5-1 with TRBJ2-4, with TRBD1 as a possible D gene (8 bases). With 0 bases removed from V and 8 bases from J, the gap between germline ends came to 18 bases. Germline loops: CDR1 SGHRS, CDR2 YFSETQ. The CDR3 extends over 16 amino acids. The CDR3 loop reads CASSLALTGGRDIQYF. CDR3 nucleotide sequence: TGCGCCAGCAGCTTGGCCCTAACAGGGGGGAGGGACATTCAGTACTTC.

The chain combines TRBV7-8 with TRBJ2-1; 8 bases match TRBD1. Looked up from germline, CDR1 is SGHVS and CDR2 is FQNEAQ. There are 15 residues in the CDR3. V shed 5 bases and J 1 base; nucleotides not matched to a gene: 4. Here the CDR3 reads CASSSGQGSYNEQFF. In DNA form, the CDR3 reads TGTGCCAGCAGCAGCGGACAGGGATCCTACAATGAGCAGTTCTTC.

The CDR3 sequence: CASSPDRGPSQPQHF. In DNA, the CDR3 is TGTGCCAGCAGTCCGGACAGGGGACCGAGTCAGCCCCAGCATTTT. The gene calls are TRBV6-5 and TRBJ1-5, with 9 bases fitting TRBD1. With V trimmed by 5 bases and J by 6 bases, 8 bases remained unmatched. Germline V gives CDR1 MNHEY, CDR2 SVGAGI. The CDR3 contains 15 residues.

The V and J genes are TRBV11-3 and TRBJ2-2; TRBD2 matches at 8 bases. The germline CDR1 and CDR2 sequences are SGHNT and YENEEA. J was trimmed by 1 base and V by 0 bases; bases with no gene match: 7. This CDR3 comprises 18 residues. The CDR3 region is CASSLDQTGLVNTGELFF. The CDR3 DNA is TGTGCCAGCAGCTTAGACCAGACGGGACTAGTGAACACCGGGGAGCTGTTTTTT.

This chain connects TRBV13 to TRBJ1-2; TRBD1 matches 10 bases. This CDR3 contains 15 residues. From germline, CDR1 is PRHDT and CDR2 FYEKMQ (reference sequence). Trimming took 5 bases from V and 4 from J; bases not matched to a gene: 7. CDR3 nucleotide sequence: TGTGCCAGCAGCCAACGGGACAGGGGCATCTATGGCTACACCTTC. Protein sequence: CASSQRDRGIYGYTF. Filled out from reference TRBV13 and TRBJ1-2, the complete variable domain reads AAGVIQSPRHLIKEKRETATLKCYPIPRHDTVYWYQQGPGQDPQFLISFYEKMQSDKGSIPDRFSAQQFSDYHSELNMSSLELGDSALYFCASSQRDRGIYGYTFGSGTRLTVV.

The rearrangement uses TRBV7-2 and TRBJ2-3; 9 bases agree with TRBD1. The CDR3 runs to 19 residues. CDR1 is SGHTA, CDR2 FQGNSA, per germline. V was clipped by 6 bases and J by 3 bases; unmatched bases: 19. The DNA for the CDR3 is TGTGCCAGCAGGCTCAGGGGACAGGGAGTCGTAGGGAAGACAGATACGCAGTATTTT. As protein: CASRLRGQGVVGKTDTQYF.

CDR3 coding DNA: TGCAGCGTCCGTCAGGAAGGGGCATTCACCGGGGAGCTGTTTTTT. This encodes CSVRQEGAFTGELFF. The chain is built from TRBV29-1 and TRBJ2-2; perhaps TRBD1 as D (5 bases). Between the trimmed V and J ends, which lost 6 bases and 4 bases, there was a span of 18 bases. Germline-derived CDR1 and CDR2 are SQVTM and ANQGSEA. The length of the CDR3 is 15 residues.

This clone appeared once. Here the CDR3 DNA reads TGTGCCACCAGCAGAGAAGCTTTCGACCCGGGACAACGCCCCAACACCATATATTTT. This gives the protein CATSREAFDPGQRPNTIYF. This chain connects TRBV15 to TRBJ1-3; D may be TRBD1 (6 bases). Trimming took off 0 bases at V and 7 bases at J, with 25 bases between the two ends. Germline V gives CDR1 LNHNV, CDR2 YYDKDF (reference sequence). This CDR3 has 19 amino acids.

The chain joins TRBV3-1 (or the pseudogene TRBV3-2) to TRBJ2-7; the D gene is possibly TRBD1 (5 bases). V gave up 4 bases and J gave up 2 bases, with 15 bases separating them. Germline V CDR1 and CDR2: LGHDT, YNNKEL (reference sequence). The length of the CDR3 is 15 residues. DNA of the CDR3: TGTGCCAGCAGCCCAGCACAGGCCAGAACCTACGAGCAGTACTTC. Its translation is CASSPAQARTYEQYF.

The chain links TRBV7-2 to TRBJ2-5; D gene unclear. The germline V gene has CDR1 SGHTA and CDR2 FQGNSA. The length of the CDR3 is 14 residues. Between the trimmed V and J ends, which lost 4 bases and 2 bases, there was a span of 11 bases. The CDR3 nucleotides are TGTGCCAGCAGCTGGGCAGTCTTACAAGAGACCCAGTACTTC. This codes for CASSWAVLQETQYF. Full variable domain (missing parts from reference TRBV7-2 and TRBJ2-5): GAGVSQSPSNKVTEKGKDVELRCDPISGHTALYWYRQSLGQGLEFLIYFQGNSAPDKSGLPSDRFSAERTGGSVSTLTIQRTQQEDSAVYLCASSWAVLQETQYFGPGTRLLVL.

Turning to this clone: This sequence may be a read error, since a much larger clone differs from it by one base. This chain links TRBV11-2 with TRBJ1-1; 8 bases map to TRBD1. J was trimmed by 5 bases and V by 6 bases; bases with no gene match: 8. Germline V gene data show CDR1 as SGHAT and CDR2 as FQNNGV. This CDR3 region has 14 residues. The CDR3 region is CASRRTGKSTEAFF. The CDR3 nucleotides are TGTGCCAGCAGAAGGACAGGGAAGTCGACTGAAGCTTTCTTT.

This clone was found once. This sequence joins TRBV21-1 and TRBJ2-1; the table's D call, TRBD2, has no DNA check behind it. TRBV21-1 represents a pseudogene. The CDR3 has 13 amino acids. CDR3 bases: TGTGCCAGCAGCAAAGATCTGGGGACTTGGCAGTTCTTC. Encoded protein: CASSKDLGTWQFF.